The clone carrying this TCR beta chain has only a few counts. CDR3 size: 16 residues. Germline CDR1 reads SGDLS; CDR2 reads YYNGEE. Trimming removed 4 bases at V and 3 bases at J, with 20 bases between. The data are from a study of CD8+ T cells in alopecia areata. Reverse transcription of extracted RNA yielded cDNA, which provided the sequencing template. TCRdb's copy holds only in-frame clones and misses some; the assay was immunoSEQ multiplex PCR. The data hold around 300,000 clones, with roughly 63% observed a single time. The treatment is: oral pan-JAK inhibitor, 5-10 mg twice daily. The rearrangement joins TRBV9 to TRBJ2-7; tentative D call: TRBD1 (6 bases). The TCR comes from a human donor with alopecia areata. The sequencing used CD4+ T cells sorted from blood, collected around week 54, from a patient treated with tofacitinib. The CDR3 here is CASSPQTGQSVYEQYF. CDR3 DNA: TGTGCCAGCAGCCCCCAGACAGGCCAAAGTGTCTACGAGCAGTACTTC.